The 28 T cell receptor beta chains in this list originate from one sample, sequenced in a study of T cells in Graves' hyperthyroidism and ophthalmopathy. Amplification yielded TCR beta CDR3 regions, with RNA transcripts as the source. A set of HTBI primers served as the primers for a first-round RT-PCR of the TCR CDR3. From the multiplex PCR reads, TCRdb called clonotypes with MiXCR, one entry per CDR3 protein. The sample contains a few hundred thousand distinct CDR3 sequences, about 14% of which appear only once. The sequencing input was blood. These receptors all come from a woman in her thirties or forties with Graves' hyperthyroidism that later progressed to Graves' ophthalmopathy.

The chain carries TRBV10-3 and TRBJ1-1; D gene uncertain. V was clipped by 6 bases and J by 3 bases, with 17 bases between them. The CDR3 runs to 15 residues. Germline V CDR1 and CDR2: ENHRY, SYGVKD. The CDR3 sequence is CAISLGPGRDTEAFF. DNA for the CDR3: TGTGCCATCAGCTTAGGACCCGGGAGGGACACTGAAGCTTTCTTT.

At least ten counts were recorded for this clonotype. The chain employs TRBV6-1 and TRBJ2-7; D may match TRBD1 or TRBD2 (6 bases each). CDR1 and CDR2 from the germline V gene are MNHNS and SASEGT. The CDR3 loop spans 14 amino acids. Trimming left V 5 bases short and J 4 bases short, with 15 bases between. The CDR3 sequence: CASSITRGAYEQYF. In nucleotides, the CDR3 is TGTGCCAGCAGTATAACGAGGGGGGCTTACGAGCAGTACTTC.

This clonotype was observed a few times. This chain links TRBV5-1 with TRBJ1-5, with 10 bases matching TRBD1. The CDR3 is made up of 16 amino acids. V trimming: 4 bases; J trimming: 0 bases; junction bases outside the gene matches: 4. Looked up from germline, CDR1 is SGHRS and CDR2 is YFSETQ. In DNA, the CDR3 is TGCGCCAGCAGCCCGACAGGGGGCTATAGCAATCAGCCCCAGCATTTT. Translated: CASSPTGGYSNQPQHF.

CDR3 coding DNA: TGTGCCATCAGTGAGTCAGGGGACTGGTGGAATGAGCAGTTCTTC. Amino acids: CAISESGDWWNEQFF. The chain combines TRBV10-3 with TRBJ2-1; maybe TRBD2 (6 bases). The ends were cut back, 0 bases at V and 7 bases at J, with 13 bases in the middle. The CDR3 is made up of 15 amino acids. Germline CDR1 and CDR2: ENHRY and SYGVKD.

This clonotype came up many times. CDR3 nucleotides: TGTGCCAGCAGTTTAACCCGATCGCCGGGACTAGCATCTGCACTTTCTGTTCGTAGGGGGGAGCTGTTTTTT. This translates into CASSLTRSPGLASALSVRRGELFF. The chain joins TRBV27 to TRBJ2-2, with 9 positions matching TRBD2. CDR3 length equals 24 residues. Germline CDR1 and CDR2: MNHEY and SMNVEV (reference sequence). J was trimmed by 8 bases and V by 2 bases; bases with no gene match: 33.

For the CDR3, the DNA is TGCGCCAGTCGGACAGGGGGCGCGTACACTGAAGCTTTCTTT. This translates into CASRTGGAYTEAFF. V and J are TRBV5-1 and TRBJ1-1; 11 nucleotides agree with TRBD1. Losses at the gene ends were 8 bases for V and 3 bases for J; bases not matched to a gene: 6. Germline V gene sequence: CDR1 SGHRS, CDR2 YFSETQ. CDR3 length equals 14 residues.

The chain carries TRBV18 and TRBJ2-1; 14 bases are shared with TRBD2. Per germline, CDR1 KGHSH and CDR2 LQKENI. V trimming: 5 bases; J trimming: 0 bases; junction bases outside the gene matches: 15. This CDR3 has 21 residues. The CDR3: CASSTSLMTSGRASSYNEQFF. CDR3 DNA: TGTGCCAGCTCAACTTCCCTCATGACTAGCGGGAGGGCGAGCTCCTACAATGAGCAGTTCTTC.

This clonotype was detected many times. V gene TRBV30 combines with J gene TRBJ1-4; no firm D call. Germline CDR1 GTSNPN, CDR2 SVGIG (reference sequence). Trimming removed 4 bases from V and 0 bases from J, with 15 bases in between. The CDR3 totals 16 residues. The CDR3 loop reads CAWNIGLGSTNEKLFF. The DNA of the CDR3 is TGTGCCTGGAATATAGGGCTTGGATCAACTAATGAAAAACTGTTTTTT.

This clonotype has just a few counts. The V and J genes are TRBV6-1 and TRBJ1-4; possibly TRBD1 for D (6 bases). CDR1 MNHNS and CDR2 SASEGT come from the germline V gene. The CDR3 spans 18 residues. Trimming left V 6 bases short and J 3 bases short, with 23 bases between. CDR3 sequence: CASRPDRSTIAPNEKLFF. The CDR3 DNA reads as TGTGCCAGCAGACCAGACAGGTCCACCATAGCACCTAATGAAAAACTGTTTTTT.

This clonotype was detected many times. The V and J genes are TRBV28 and TRBJ2-7; maybe TRBD2 (6 bases). The CDR3 covers 17 residues. Trimming pared 5 bases from V and 5 bases from J, leaving 25 bases between. Germline-derived CDR1 and CDR2 are MDHEN and SYDVKM. CDR3 in DNA: TGTGCCAGCAGTCCCTGGAGGGTCACAGGCCCGACCCACGAGCAGTACTTC. Protein: CASSPWRVTGPTHEQYF.

The V and J genes are TRBV2 and TRBJ2-7, with unresolved D. The CDR3 is 15 amino acids. Between the trimmed V and J ends, which lost 3 bases and 3 bases, there was a span of 15 bases. The germline gives CDR1 SNHLY, CDR2 FYNNEI. CDR3 sequence (DNA): TGTGCCAGCAGTGAGTTCCAGTACCCAAACTACGAGCAGTACTTC. The encoded protein is CASSEFQYPNYEQYF.

This clonotype was recorded many times. The rearrangement joins TRBV2 to TRBJ1-3; D gene unclear. V gave up 6 bases and J gave up 3 bases, with 9 bases separating them. This CDR3 spans 13 amino acids. CDR1 and CDR2 (germline): SNHLY, FYNNEI. The CDR3 DNA sequence: TGTGCCAGCAGGAAAGGACTTGGAAACACCATATATTTT. Its protein is CASRKGLGNTIYF. The full variable domain, rest sourced from reference TRBV2 and TRBJ1-3, is EPEVTQTPSHQVTQMGQEVILRCVPISNHLYFYWYRQILGQKVEFLVSFYNNEISEKSEIFDDQFSVERPDGSNFTLKIRSTKLEDSAMYFCASRKGLGNTIYFGEGSWLTVV.

This clonotype was counted only a few times. The J gene is TRBJ2-1, the V gene TRBV5-1; TRBD1 matches 8 bases. V was pared by 4 bases and J by 3 bases, with 6 bases of the junction left unmatched. The CDR3 totals 15 residues. The germline V gene encodes CDR1 SGHRS and CDR2 YFSETQ. DNA of the CDR3: TGCGCCAGCAGCCGCGGACAGGGTCTCTACAATGAGCAGTTCTTC. It specifies CASSRGQGLYNEQFF.

The chain employs TRBV7-9 and TRBJ2-7; D unresolved. Trimming removed 3 bases at V and 6 bases at J, with 12 bases between. The CDR3 runs to 13 residues. The V gene's germline CDR1 is SEHNR and CDR2 FQNEAQ (reference sequence). The DNA of the CDR3 is TGTGCCAGCAGCTTTCCCGCCCCCCTCGAGCAGTACTTC. Translating it yields CASSFPAPLEQYF.

This chain links TRBV10-2 with TRBJ2-7, with D possibly being TRBD1 (5 bases). Germline CDR1 is WSHSY and CDR2 is SAAADI. V lost 0 bases and J lost 1, with 10 bases in between. The CDR3 has 15 amino acids. In DNA, the CDR3 is TGCGCCAGCAGTGAGTCCAATACAGGATCCTACGAGCAGTACTTC. Its translation is CASSESNTGSYEQYF.

The rearrangement joins TRBV28 to TRBJ1-4; TRBD1 agrees at 8 bases. Germline V lookup: CDR1 MDHEN, CDR2 SYDVKM. The length of the CDR3 is 16 residues. The junction had 10 bases not matched to a gene; V was cut back by 5 bases and J by 5 bases. The CDR3 DNA reads as TGTGCCAGCAGTACCCCAGGGACAGGAAAAAATGAAAAACTGTTTTTT. Translating it yields CASSTPGTGKNEKLFF.

This clonotype showed up many times. The rearrangement uses TRBV4-1 and TRBJ1-1; D is undetermined. Germline CDR1 and CDR2: MGHRA and YSYEKL. There are 14 residues in the CDR3. V gave up 1 base and J gave up 1 base, with 7 bases separating them. The CDR3 sequence is CASSQVIRNTEAFF. CDR3 in DNA: TGCGCCAGCAGCCAAGTGATCAGGAACACTGAAGCTTTCTTT.

The table lists this clonotype with many counts. The chain has TRBV27 and TRBJ2-3; D perhaps matches TRBD2 (6 bases). The CDR3 has 14 residues. The germline CDR1 and CDR2 sequences are MNHEY and SMNVEV (reference sequence). V was cut by 3 bases and J by 3 bases, with 10 bases left in between. CDR3 residues: CASSFSSDTDTQYF. DNA for the CDR3: TGTGCCAGCAGTTTCTCTAGCGATACAGATACGCAGTATTTT.

This clonotype has ten or more counts. V usage is TRBV18 and J usage is TRBJ2-3; 9 nucleotides line up with TRBD2. The J segment lost 5 bases and the V segment lost 3 bases, leaving 6 bases of the junction unmatched. CDR1 is KGHSH, CDR2 LQKENI, per germline. This CDR3 is built from 15 residues. This CDR3 is CASSPLAGEGDTQYF. Here the CDR3 DNA reads TGTGCCAGCTCACCTTTAGCGGGAGAGGGAGATACGCAGTATTTT.

There are many counts of this clonotype. This chain joins TRBV6-1 and TRBJ2-3, with TRBD1 matching 9 bases. CDR3 length equals 15 residues. CDR1 and CDR2 (germline): MNHNS, SASEGT. The CDR3 sequence: CAIPHSGQGTDTQYF. CDR3 coding DNA: TGTGCAATCCCCCATTCCGGACAGGGGACAGATACGCAGTATTTT.

There are many counts of this clonotype. The rearrangement uses TRBV6-1 and TRBJ2-7, with TRBD2 as a possible D gene (6 bases). The V gene's germline CDR1 is MNHNS and CDR2 SASEGT. V was shortened by 7 bases and J by 2 bases, with 15 bases between the two germline ends. The CDR3 consists of 14 residues. The CDR3 DNA reads TGTGCCAGCACCTGGGGGGACGGGACCTACGAGCAGTACTTC. This codes for CASTWGDGTYEQYF.

Ten or more counts support this clonotype. The J gene is TRBJ2-1, the V gene TRBV12-3 or TRBV12-4; D gene ambiguous. V was pared by 1 base and J by 6 bases, with 13 bases between. CDR3 size: 15 residues. This CDR3 reads CASSLELGERNEQFF. CDR3 bases: TGTGCCAGCAGTTTAGAGCTAGGAGAACGCAATGAGCAGTTCTTC.

This clonotype has ten or more counts. The chain recombines TRBV5-6 with TRBJ2-3; 10 nucleotides agree with TRBD2. The CDR3 covers 16 residues. V shed 4 bases and J 3 bases; nucleotides not matched to a gene: 8. Germline assignment: CDR1 SGHDT and CDR2 YYEEEE. The CDR3 nucleotides read TGTGCCAGCAGCCCTAGACTAGCGGGCTTTACAGATACGCAGTATTTT. Encoded protein: CASSPRLAGFTDTQYF. The entire variable domain, with the rest obtained from reference TRBV5-6 and TRBJ2-3, is as follows: DAGVTQSPTHLIKTRGQQVTLRCSPKSGHDTVSWYQQALGQGPQFIFQYYEEEERQRGNFPDRFSGHQFPNYSSELNVNALLLGDSALYLCASSPRLAGFTDTQYFGPGTRLTVL.

At least ten counts were recorded for this clonotype. CDR3 in DNA: TGTGCCAGCAGACAGGGATTCTCCTACGAGCAGTACTTC. This codes for CASRQGFSYEQYF. The V and J genes are TRBV12-3 or TRBV12-4 and TRBJ2-7; a possible D gene is TRBD1 (6 bases). V lost 6 bases to trimming and J lost 0 bases, with 9 bases between them. CDR3 length: 13 residues.

On this clonotype itself: This could be a read error, since a much larger clone is one nucleotide away. The V and J genes are TRBV5-1 and TRBJ2-6; D possibly corresponds to TRBD1 (5 bases). The germline V gene encodes CDR1 SGHRS and CDR2 YFSETQ. The CDR3 length is 15 residues. The CDR3 protein is CASSTAYSGADVLTF. The CDR3 DNA reads as TGCGCCAGCAGCACCGCCTACTCTGGGGCCGACGTCCTGACTTTC.

The V call is TRBV2, the J call TRBJ1-5; a possible D gene is TRBD1 (5 bases). Germline assignment: CDR1 SNHLY and CDR2 FYNNEI. V was shortened by 2 bases and J by 1 base, with 6 bases between the two germline ends. This CDR3 is 14 amino acids long. The DNA for the CDR3 is TGTGCCAGCAGTGAATGGGGGAGCAATCAGCCCCAGCATTTT. Translation: CASSEWGSNQPQHF.

This clonotype was seen ten or more times. The chain recombines TRBV3-1 with TRBJ2-1; TRBD2 matches at 8 bases. CDR3 size: 16 residues. V shed 1 base, J shed 4 bases, and the junction held 6 bases outside the gene matches. Per germline, CDR1 LGHDT and CDR2 YNNKEL (reference sequence). DNA of the CDR3: TGTGCCAGCAGCCAAGCACTAGCGGTGATTTACAATGAGCAGTTCTTC. It translates to CASSQALAVIYNEQFF.

The table lists this clonotype with a count of one. This may be a read error: a much more frequent sequence differs by one nucleotide. The chain couples TRBV2 to TRBJ2-2, with D possibly called TRBD1 or TRBD2 (6 bases each). The germline V gene encodes CDR1 SNHLY and CDR2 FYNNEI. With 8 bases removed from V and 6 bases from J, the gap between germline ends came to 16 bases. The CDR3 consists of 14 residues. CDR3 region: CASGGPGVAGELFF. CDR3 coding DNA: TGTGCCAGCGGGGGGCCAGGGGTCGCCGGGGAGCTGTTTTTT.